A single sample is the source of the 30 T cell receptor beta chains below, sequenced in a study of shared clonotypes between healthy human individuals. Sequencing used immunoSEQ multiplex PCR; TCRdb keeps in-frame clones, though not all of them. The data contain approximately 97,000 clones, roughly two thirds of them singletons. The sample taken for sequencing was memory CD8+ T cells sorted from blood. Subset reported: CD45RO+ cells pooled with CCR7-negative TemRA cells. The receptors derive from a young man in good health.

The chain couples TRBV28 to TRBJ2-1; a weak D match, TRBD2 (6 bases). CDR3 length equals 18 residues. Germline CDR1 and CDR2: MDHEN and SYDVKM. V lost 5 bases and J lost 4, with 24 bases in between. The CDR3 spells CASSLYGRDSRSYNEQFF. Written as DNA, the CDR3 is TGTGCCAGCAGTCTTTATGGAAGGGACTCCAGATCTTACAATGAGCAGTTCTTC.

The rearrangement links TRBV18 to TRBJ2-7; 9 bases are a match to TRBD1. The CDR3 is 15 residues long. CDR1 KGHSH and CDR2 LQKENI come from the germline V gene. The V gene end was trimmed by 0 bases and the J gene end by 3 bases; junction bases not matched to a gene: 3. For the CDR3, the DNA is TGTGCCAGCTCACCACCGGGACAGGGAGACTACGAGCAGTACTTC. Amino acids: CASSPPGQGDYEQYF.

The chain recombines TRBV7-2 with TRBJ1-1; no clear D. V dropped 5 bases and J dropped 0 bases, with 22 bases sitting between them. Germline V gene lookup returns CDR1 SGHTA and CDR2 FQGNSA. CDR3 length: 18 residues. Here the CDR3 reads CASSVIKGKGHMNTEAFF. CDR3 DNA sequence: TGTGCCAGCAGCGTTATCAAAGGAAAAGGGCACATGAACACTGAAGCTTTCTTT.

The chain employs TRBV13 and TRBJ2-7, with 8 bases aligning to TRBD2. Germline CDR1 PRHDT, CDR2 FYEKMQ (reference sequence). The length of the CDR3 is 15 residues. The trim removed 4 bases at V and 2 bases at J, leaving 7 bases unmatched. The CDR3 region has the DNA TGTGCCAGCAGCTCCGGACTAGCCATCACCTACGAGCAGTACTTC. It translates to CASSSGLAITYEQYF. The complete variable domain, with remaining parts taken from reference TRBV13 and TRBJ2-7, reads AAGVIQSPRHLIKEKRETATLKCYPIPRHDTVYWYQQGPGQDPQFLISFYEKMQSDKGSIPDRFSAQQFSDYHSELNMSSLELGDSALYFCASSSGLAITYEQYFGPGTRLTVT.

The chain links TRBV28 to TRBJ2-2, with unresolved D. CDR1 and CDR2 (germline): MDHEN, SYDVKM. The length of the CDR3 is 17 residues. Trimming left V 6 bases short and J 5 bases short, with 22 bases between. Here the CDR3 reads CASRTISYWWDTGELFF. The DNA for the CDR3 is TGTGCCAGCAGGACAATATCGTATTGGTGGGATACCGGGGAGCTGTTTTTT. The full variable domain, completed using reference TRBV28 and TRBJ2-2, is DVKVTQSSRYLVKRTGEKVFLECVQDMDHENMFWYRQDPGLGLRLIYFSYDVKMKEKGDIPEGYSVSREKKERFSLILESASTNQTSMYLCASRTISYWWDTGELFFGEGSRLTVL.

This rearrangement joins TRBV18 to TRBJ2-7; no clear D. V shed 2 bases and J shed 7 bases, with 12 bases lying between them. Germline loops: CDR1 KGHSH, CDR2 LQKENI. This CDR3 spans 13 amino acids. The CDR3 DNA is TGTGCCAGCTCACCAGCGGATGGCGGAGAGCAGTACTTC. Protein product: CASSPADGGEQYF.

The chain joins TRBV5-6 to TRBJ2-7; the D is unclear. This CDR3 comprises 13 residues. Germline CDR1 and CDR2: SGHDT and YYEEEE. The V and J ends lost 0 bases and 5 bases respectively, with 9 bases between them. CDR3 in amino acids: CASSLVVGHEQYF. In DNA, the CDR3 is TGTGCCAGCAGCTTGGTGGTCGGGCACGAGCAGTACTTC.

The table lists this clone with a count of one. This chain connects TRBV29-1 to TRBJ1-2; D call uncertain. Germline CDR1 reads SQVTM; CDR2 reads ANQGSEA. The CDR3 is 12 amino acids. Trimming removed 5 bases from V and 3 bases from J, with 10 bases in between. The CDR3 region is CSVLDNHYGYTF. The CDR3 nucleotides read TGCAGCGTTCTAGACAATCACTATGGCTACACCTTC. Together with reference TRBV29-1 and TRBJ1-2, the CDR3 gives the full variable domain: SAVISQKPSRDICQRGTSLTIQCQVDSQVTMMFWYRQQPGQSLTLIATANQGSEATYESGFVIDKFPISRPNLTFSTLTVSNMSPEDSSIYLCSVLDNHYGYTFGSGTRLTVV.

This clone was picked up many times. The V gene is TRBV5-1, the J gene TRBJ2-1; no reliable D call. This CDR3 comprises 16 residues. V was shortened by 4 bases and J by 0 bases, with 14 bases between the two germline ends. CDR1 and CDR2 from the germline V gene are SGHRS and YFSETQ. The CDR3 spells CASSPETSVSYNEQFF. Here the CDR3 DNA reads TGCGCCAGCAGCCCGGAGACCAGCGTCTCCTACAATGAGCAGTTCTTC. Full variable domain (missing parts from reference TRBV5-1 and TRBJ2-1): KAGVTQTPRYLIKTRGQQVTLSCSPISGHRSVSWYQQTPGQGLQFLFEYFSETQRNKGNFPGRFSGRQFSNSRSEMNVSTLELGDSALYLCASSPETSVSYNEQFFGPGTRLTVL.

This clone was counted many times. The V and J genes are TRBV18 and TRBJ1-2, with D possibly TRBD1 on 5 matching bases. Germline V gives CDR1 KGHSH, CDR2 LQKENI. V lost 3 bases and J 4 bases, leaving 12 bases between the germline ends. The CDR3 is 14 residues long. The chain's CDR3 is CASSPQERGYGYTF. CDR3 sequence (DNA): TGTGCCAGCTCACCTCAGGAAAGGGGCTATGGCTACACCTTC.

This clone was picked up many times. V gene TRBV6-6 combines with J gene TRBJ2-7; 13 bases align to TRBD2. The CDR3 has 15 residues. Germline V gene data show CDR1 as MNHNY and CDR2 as SVGAGI (reference sequence). V shed 5 bases and J 7 bases; nucleotides not matched to a gene: 8. The CDR3, as DNA: TGTGCCAGCAGTGACGGACTAGCGGGAGATCAAGAGCAGTACTTC. Translation: CASSDGLAGDQEQYF.

This clone has just a few counts. The chain uses TRBV6-6 and TRBJ2-7, with 8 bases fitting TRBD2. Germline CDR1 is MNHNY and CDR2 is SVGAGI (reference sequence). J lost 3 bases, V lost 6 bases, and 10 bases had no gene match. This CDR3 spans 15 amino acids. The CDR3 sequence: CASSPPSGGGYEQYF. The CDR3 DNA follows: TGTGCCAGCAGCCCACCAAGCGGGGGAGGCTACGAGCAGTACTTC.

The chain uses TRBV5-1 and TRBJ1-1; D gene uncertain. CDR1 and CDR2 (germline): SGHRS, YFSETQ. This CDR3 has 11 amino acids. V gave up 5 bases and J gave up 6 bases, with 8 bases separating them. CDR3: CASRAGAEAFF. As DNA, the CDR3 is TGCGCCAGCAGAGCGGGCGCTGAAGCTTTCTTT.

The CDR3 loop is CASSSPATSYGEQFF. The CDR3 DNA is TGTGCCAGCAGCTCTCCCGCGACTAGCTACGGTGAGCAGTTCTTC. The chain has TRBV27 and TRBJ2-1; 7 nucleotides match TRBD2. Germline loops: CDR1 MNHEY, CDR2 SMNVEV (reference sequence). The J segment lost 9 bases and the V segment lost 6 bases, leaving 14 bases of the junction unmatched. This CDR3 region has 15 residues.

The J gene is TRBJ1-4, the V gene TRBV6-1; no clear D. The CDR3 has 13 residues. From germline, CDR1 is MNHNS and CDR2 SASEGT. Trimming cost V 10 bases and J 7 bases, with 16 bases left between them. The CDR3 DNA reads as TGTGCCACCCGACCCACGGGTAGTGAAAAACTGTTTTTT. It is translated as CATRPTGSEKLFF.

A remark on this clone: The same CDR3 arises from other DNA sequences in this sample as well. CDR3 DNA sequence: TGTGCCAGCAGTGAGAAGAACACCGGGGAGCTGTTTTTT. Translation: CASSEKNTGELFF. The gene calls are TRBV2 and TRBJ2-2, with D hard to call. Trimming shortened V by 3 bases and J by 1 base, and 3 bases separated the two germline ends. The CDR3 consists of 13 residues. Germline V CDR1 and CDR2: SNHLY, FYNNEI.

As DNA, the CDR3 is TGTGCCAGTAGCCAAACTGCGGGACCTTACGGCTACACCTTC. It yields the protein CASSQTAGPYGYTF. The chain employs TRBV19 and TRBJ1-2, with D perhaps TRBD1 (5 bases). This CDR3 is 14 amino acids long. V was clipped by 6 bases and J by 8 bases, with 19 bases between them. The germline V gene has CDR1 LNHDA and CDR2 SQIVND (reference sequence). Drawing the rest from reference TRBV19 and TRBJ1-2, the complete variable domain is DGGITQSPKYLFRKEGQNVTLSCEQNLNHDAMYWYRQDPGQGLRLIYYSQIVNDFQKGDIAEGYSVSREKKESFPLTVTSAQKNPTAFYLCASSQTAGPYGYTFGSGTRLTVV.

The J gene is TRBJ1-2, the V gene TRBV21-1; the D call in the table, TRBD1, was not verified against the DNA. TRBV21-1 is a pseudogene locus. This CDR3 comprises 14 residues. The CDR3 region is CASSRDTTNYGYTF. As DNA, the CDR3 is TGTGCCAGCAGCCGGGACACCACTAACTATGGCTACACCTTC.

The gene calls are TRBV28 and TRBJ1-3; D is possibly TRBD1 (5 bases). V was clipped by 4 bases and J by 0 bases, with 7 bases between them. The V gene's germline CDR1 is MDHEN and CDR2 SYDVKM. The CDR3 spans 14 residues. CDR3 sequence (DNA): TGTGCCAGCAGTTACAGGTACTCTGGAAACACCATATATTTT. This codes for CASSYRYSGNTIYF. Using reference TRBV28 and TRBJ1-3 for the parts outside the CDR3, the full variable domain is DVKVTQSSRYLVKRTGEKVFLECVQDMDHENMFWYRQDPGLGLRLIYFSYDVKMKEKGDIPEGYSVSREKKERFSLILESASTNQTSMYLCASSYRYSGNTIYFGEGSWLTVV.

This clone turned up a few times. The chain has TRBV19 and TRBJ2-7; maybe TRBD2 (6 bases). The CDR3 consists of 15 residues. Trimming removed 0 bases from V and 0 bases from J, with 9 bases in between. Germline V gene lookup returns CDR1 LNHDA and CDR2 SQIVND (reference sequence). The CDR3 loop reads CASSIDQGGSYEQYF. The CDR3 DNA reads as TGTGCCAGTAGTATAGACCAGGGAGGCTCCTACGAGCAGTACTTC.

Regarding this clone: This likely reflects a read error, since a far larger clone is one base away. The chain combines TRBV6-5 with TRBJ2-7, with D uncertain. This CDR3 spans 14 amino acids. V gave up 6 bases and J gave up 5 bases, with 17 bases separating them. Germline V gives CDR1 MNHEY, CDR2 SVGAGI. CDR3 sequence (DNA): TGTGCCAGCAGCCCCCTCGGATGGAACAACGAGCAGTACTTC. Its translation: CASSPLGWNNEQYF.

The rearrangement joins TRBV5-1 to TRBJ2-5, with 12 bases fitting TRBD2. From germline, CDR1 is SGHRS and CDR2 YFSETQ. This CDR3 has 16 amino acids. The V and J ends lost 3 bases and 3 bases, in that order; junction bases with no gene match: 6. CDR3 loop: CASSSSSGRAEETQYF. The CDR3 nucleotides read TGCGCCAGCAGCTCCTCTAGCGGGAGGGCGGAAGAGACCCAGTACTTC.

This clone came up many times. V gene TRBV11-1 combines with J gene TRBJ2-1; a weak D match, TRBD2 (5 bases). The ends were cut back, 5 bases at V and 3 bases at J, with 11 bases in the middle. Looked up from germline, CDR1 is SGHAT and CDR2 is FQDESV (reference sequence). This CDR3 has 14 amino acids. The CDR3 spells CASSIDEGYNEQFF. The DNA of the CDR3 is TGTGCCAGCAGCATAGACGAGGGCTACAATGAGCAGTTCTTC.

This clone occurred many times. Distinct nucleotide sequences in the sample also encode this CDR3. The chain recombines TRBV6-1 with TRBJ2-7, with D perhaps assigned TRBD1 or TRBD2 (6 bases each). The CDR3 is 14 residues long. Germline V CDR1 and CDR2: MNHNS, SASEGT. V lost 3 bases and J 2 bases, leaving 11 bases between the germline ends. The CDR3 loop is CASSDRGGPYEQYF. As DNA, the CDR3 is TGTGCCAGCAGTGACAGGGGAGGCCCCTACGAGCAGTACTTC.

The rearrangement uses TRBV2 and TRBJ1-1; D perhaps matches TRBD1 (5 bases). This CDR3 region has 16 residues. V lost 8 bases, J lost 2 bases, and 21 bases lay in between. Germline V gives CDR1 SNHLY, CDR2 FYNNEI. The CDR3 protein is CASLLETDWGNTEAFF. CDR3 bases: TGTGCCAGCTTACTTGAGACGGATTGGGGCAACACTGAAGCTTTCTTT.

The chain joins TRBV25-1 to TRBJ2-2; 8 bases map to TRBD1. Germline V gene lookup returns CDR1 MGHDK and CDR2 SYGVNS. The CDR3 extends over 15 amino acids. V lost 1 base and J lost 9; bases outside the gene matches: 7. Here the CDR3 reads CASSESGRGHRELFF. The CDR3 region has the DNA TGTGCCAGCAGTGAATCGGGCAGGGGGCACCGGGAGCTGTTTTTT.

This clone was observed a few times. The V and J genes are TRBV7-6 and TRBJ2-1; 10 bases map to TRBD2. Germline V lookup: CDR1 SGHVS, CDR2 FNYEAQ. Trimming at V came to 5 bases and at J to 9 bases, leaving 13 bases not matched to a gene. There are 16 residues in the CDR3. The CDR3 sequence: CASSISPSGSVVEQFF. The CDR3 DNA reads as TGTGCCAGCAGCATTAGTCCTAGCGGGAGCGTCGTTGAGCAGTTCTTC.

The chain joins TRBV7-9 to TRBJ2-1, with TRBD1 matching over 8 bases. Losses at the gene ends were 5 bases for V and 7 bases for J; bases not matched to a gene: 16. This CDR3 comprises 17 residues. Germline-derived CDR1 and CDR2 are SEHNR and FQNEAQ (reference sequence). CDR3 coding DNA: TGTGCCAGCAGCCGGCAGGGGGCCTGGTCTAAAGTGAATGAGCAGTTCTTC. Protein product: CASSRQGAWSKVNEQFF.

The chain links TRBV2 to TRBJ1-4, with 8 positions matching TRBD1. J gave up 0 bases and V 6 bases, and 6 bases lay outside the gene matches. Germline assignment: CDR1 SNHLY and CDR2 FYNNEI. The length of the CDR3 is 16 residues. The CDR3 here is CASRGQGLPTNEKLFF. CDR3 DNA sequence: TGTGCCAGCAGAGGACAGGGACTCCCAACTAATGAAAAACTGTTTTTT.

This clone was observed a single time. The chain recombines TRBV29-1 with TRBJ2-4; TRBD2 aligns across 7 bases. CDR1 is SQVTM, CDR2 ANQGSEA, per germline. The CDR3 length is 16 residues. The V segment lost 2 bases and the J segment 3 bases; nucleotides outside the gene matches: 10. The DNA for the CDR3 is TGCAGCGTTGAATGGGGAGGGCAGGGACTCAAAAACATTCAGTACTTC. Its translation is CSVEWGGQGLKNIQYF.